The rows below give T cell receptor beta chains drawn from one sample of a study of OX40 agonist ivuxolimab in advanced cancers. TCRdb keeps only in-frame clones here, not all; method: immunoSEQ multiplex PCR. The sample consists of fewer than 55,000 clones, approximately 80% of them appearing once. Specimen: CD4+ or CD8+ T cells sorted from blood, collected in a trial of the OX40 agonist ivuxolimab. These receptors were taken from an adult with an advanced solid tumor such as melanoma, head and neck, liver or kidney cancer. Each CDR3 is given with its conserved first and last residue. Fields, in order: clone size, J gene, V gene, D gene, CDR3 DNA, CDR3 protein. D genes are given only for firm matches. Clone size is given for some rows only: seen once, a few or many times, or a class if the clone is expanded.

abundance: .
j_gene: TRBJ2-2
v_gene: TRBV18
d_gene: .
CDR3nt: TGTGCCAGCTCAGGAGACGGGGAGCTGTTTTTT
CDR3aa: CASSGDGELFF

abundance: .
j_gene: TRBJ2-1
v_gene: TRBV28
d_gene: TRBD1
CDR3nt: TGTGCCAGCAGTGGACCGGGACAGGGAATATTGCATGAGCAGTTCTTC
CDR3aa: CASSGPGQGILHEQFF

abundance: .
j_gene: TRBJ1-1
v_gene: TRBV1
d_gene: .
CDR3nt: TGCACCAGCAGCCGCCTCGTGAACGGATCTAACACTGAAGCTTTCTTT
CDR3aa: CTSSRLVNGSNTEAFF

abundance: .
j_gene: TRBJ1-5
v_gene: TRBV7-2
d_gene: .
CDR3nt: TGTGCCAGCAGCTTAGTGGGTAGCAATCAGCCTCAGCATTTT
CDR3aa: CASSLVGSNQPQHF

abundance: few
j_gene: TRBJ2-3
v_gene: TRBV19
d_gene: .
CDR3nt: TGTGCCAGTAGTATTCTCGACAGCACAGATACGCAGTATTTT
CDR3aa: CASSILDSTDTQYF

abundance: .
j_gene: TRBJ1-5
v_gene: TRBV5-1
d_gene: .
CDR3nt: TGCGCCAGCAGCTTGGGTGGGCCGTATAGCAATCAGCCCCAGCATTTT
CDR3aa: CASSLGGPYSNQPQHF

abundance: .
j_gene: TRBJ2-2
v_gene: TRBV7-2
d_gene: TRBD2
CDR3nt: TGTGCCAGCAGCTTAGAAGGGGCGGGACTAGCGACCGGGGAGCTGTTTTTT
CDR3aa: CASSLEGAGLATGELFF

abundance: .
j_gene: TRBJ2-2
v_gene: TRBV19
d_gene: .
CDR3nt: TGTGCCACCCAGTCCGGAACGCCCAACACCGGGGAGCTGTTTTTT
CDR3aa: CATQSGTPNTGELFF

abundance: once
j_gene: TRBJ1-2
v_gene: TRBV4-1
d_gene: .
CDR3nt: TGCGCCAGCAGCCAAGAGCGTGGGACCTATGGCTACACCTTC
CDR3aa: CASSQERGTYGYTF

abundance: few
j_gene: TRBJ1-4
v_gene: TRBV11-3
d_gene: .
CDR3nt: TGTGCCAGCAGCCATATCGGGGGTGAAAAACTGTTTTTT
CDR3aa: CASSHIGGEKLFF

abundance: few
j_gene: TRBJ2-2
v_gene: TRBV2
d_gene: .
CDR3nt: TGTGCCAGCCAGGGGGCGGGAGGCACCGGGGAGCTGTTTTTT
CDR3aa: CASQGAGGTGELFF